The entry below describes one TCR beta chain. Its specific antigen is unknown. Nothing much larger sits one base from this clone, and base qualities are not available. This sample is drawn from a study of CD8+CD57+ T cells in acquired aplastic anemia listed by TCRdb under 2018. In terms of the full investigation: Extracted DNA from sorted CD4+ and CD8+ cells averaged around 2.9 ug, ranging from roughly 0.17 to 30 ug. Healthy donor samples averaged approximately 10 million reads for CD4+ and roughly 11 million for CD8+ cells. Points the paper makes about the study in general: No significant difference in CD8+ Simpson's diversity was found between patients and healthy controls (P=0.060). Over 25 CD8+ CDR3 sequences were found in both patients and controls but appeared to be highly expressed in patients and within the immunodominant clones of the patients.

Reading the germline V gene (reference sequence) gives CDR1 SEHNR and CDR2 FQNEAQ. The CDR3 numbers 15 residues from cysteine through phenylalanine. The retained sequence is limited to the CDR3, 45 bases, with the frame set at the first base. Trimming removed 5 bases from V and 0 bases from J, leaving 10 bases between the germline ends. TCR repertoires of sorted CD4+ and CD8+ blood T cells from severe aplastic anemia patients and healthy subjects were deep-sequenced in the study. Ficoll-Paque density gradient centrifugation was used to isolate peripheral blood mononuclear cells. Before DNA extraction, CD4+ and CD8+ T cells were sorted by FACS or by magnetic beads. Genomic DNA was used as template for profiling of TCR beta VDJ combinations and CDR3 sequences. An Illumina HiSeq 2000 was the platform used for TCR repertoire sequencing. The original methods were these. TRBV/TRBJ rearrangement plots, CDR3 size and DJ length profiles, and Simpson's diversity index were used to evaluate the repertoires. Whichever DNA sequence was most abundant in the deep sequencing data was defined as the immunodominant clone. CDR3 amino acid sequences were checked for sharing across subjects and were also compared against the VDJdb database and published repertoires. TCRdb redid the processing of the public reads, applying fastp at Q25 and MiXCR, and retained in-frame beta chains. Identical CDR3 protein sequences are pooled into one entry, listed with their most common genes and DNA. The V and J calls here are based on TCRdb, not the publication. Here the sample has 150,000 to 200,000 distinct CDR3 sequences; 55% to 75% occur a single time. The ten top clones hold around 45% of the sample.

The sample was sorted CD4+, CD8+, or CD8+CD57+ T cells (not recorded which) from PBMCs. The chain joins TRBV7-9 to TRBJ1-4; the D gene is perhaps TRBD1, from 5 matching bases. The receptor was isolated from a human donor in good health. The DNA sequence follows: TGTGCCAGCAGCACCCCGGGGGCAACTAATGAAAAACTGTTTTTT. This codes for CASSTPGATNEKLFF.